This T cell receptor beta chain was found in a study of blood T cell repertoires in COVID-19. The length of the CDR3 is 13 residues. The germline CDR1 and CDR2 sequences are MRHNA and SNTAGT. V dropped 6 bases and J dropped 6 bases, with 12 bases sitting between them. Per the study methods: Estimated nucleated cell counts came from reference gene primer amplification. Libraries were prepared by immunoSEQ multiplex PCR; TCRdb keeps only in-frame clonotypes and omits some of them. The V and J calls and clone size were taken over from that table, and D and trimming were inferred from the DNA. There are approximately 170,000 clones in the sample; over 75% occur only once, and roughly 13% lies in the top ten.

The sample was peripheral blood. This sequence joins TRBV6-4 and TRBJ2-1, with TRBD1 as a possible D gene (6 bases). This clonotype was sampled from a man in his 70s who had recovered from COVID-19. The CDR3, as DNA: TGTGCCAGCAGCGGACAGCCCGGCAATGAGCAGTTCTTC. Its protein is CASSGQPGNEQFF.